This T cell receptor beta chain was recorded in a study of blood T cell repertoires in COVID-19. Study information: The origin of the acute and convalescent COVID-19 samples was the United States, Italy and Spain. PBMCs, B-cell-depleted T cells, or T cells provided the cDNA or gDNA that made up the material.

Original processing methods: Nucleated cell number was recorded as an estimate derived from reference gene primer amplification. Profiled with immunoSEQ multiplex PCR; TCRdb holds only in-frame clones, not every one. V and J calls and clone size are copied from that table; D and trimming were computed from the DNA. The sample carries some 190,000 clones, 70% to 90% recorded once. This clone was seen only a few times. The germline gives CDR1 LNHNV, CDR2 YYDKDF (reference sequence). This CDR3 spans 16 amino acids. Trimming took 5 bases from V and 0 from J; bases not matched to a gene: 5. The sequence came from a woman aged 70-85 years with active or convalescent COVID-19. Sequenced sample: peripheral blood. The chain is built from TRBV15 and TRBJ2-1; TRBD2 agrees at 9 bases. CDR3 amino acids: CATSGISGSSYNEQFF. CDR3 coding DNA: TGTGCCACCAGCGGGATTAGCGGGAGCTCCTACAATGAGCAGTTCTTC.